This T cell receptor beta chain appears in the sequencing data of a study of cytomegalovirus exposure and HLA in healthy donors. The germline V and J ends were trimmed by 10 bases and 5 bases, with 14 bases remaining between them. The length of the CDR3 is 12 residues. Germline lookup yields CDR1 LNHDA and CDR2 SQIVND (reference sequence). The primer mix had 60 Vbeta and 13 Jbeta primers. The data were produced by immunoSEQ multiplex PCR, yet TCRdb's version contains in-frame clones alone and is incomplete. The sample yields some 120,000 clones, about 81% seen once. The TCR comes from a woman aged 25 to 45 in good health and CMV-seronegative. The sample was PBMCs. V usage is TRBV19 and J usage is TRBJ1-2, with D maybe TRBD1 (6 bases). The CDR3 reads CATLGQLYGYTF. As DNA, the CDR3 is TGTGCCACTCTAGGACAGCTATATGGCTACACCTTC.